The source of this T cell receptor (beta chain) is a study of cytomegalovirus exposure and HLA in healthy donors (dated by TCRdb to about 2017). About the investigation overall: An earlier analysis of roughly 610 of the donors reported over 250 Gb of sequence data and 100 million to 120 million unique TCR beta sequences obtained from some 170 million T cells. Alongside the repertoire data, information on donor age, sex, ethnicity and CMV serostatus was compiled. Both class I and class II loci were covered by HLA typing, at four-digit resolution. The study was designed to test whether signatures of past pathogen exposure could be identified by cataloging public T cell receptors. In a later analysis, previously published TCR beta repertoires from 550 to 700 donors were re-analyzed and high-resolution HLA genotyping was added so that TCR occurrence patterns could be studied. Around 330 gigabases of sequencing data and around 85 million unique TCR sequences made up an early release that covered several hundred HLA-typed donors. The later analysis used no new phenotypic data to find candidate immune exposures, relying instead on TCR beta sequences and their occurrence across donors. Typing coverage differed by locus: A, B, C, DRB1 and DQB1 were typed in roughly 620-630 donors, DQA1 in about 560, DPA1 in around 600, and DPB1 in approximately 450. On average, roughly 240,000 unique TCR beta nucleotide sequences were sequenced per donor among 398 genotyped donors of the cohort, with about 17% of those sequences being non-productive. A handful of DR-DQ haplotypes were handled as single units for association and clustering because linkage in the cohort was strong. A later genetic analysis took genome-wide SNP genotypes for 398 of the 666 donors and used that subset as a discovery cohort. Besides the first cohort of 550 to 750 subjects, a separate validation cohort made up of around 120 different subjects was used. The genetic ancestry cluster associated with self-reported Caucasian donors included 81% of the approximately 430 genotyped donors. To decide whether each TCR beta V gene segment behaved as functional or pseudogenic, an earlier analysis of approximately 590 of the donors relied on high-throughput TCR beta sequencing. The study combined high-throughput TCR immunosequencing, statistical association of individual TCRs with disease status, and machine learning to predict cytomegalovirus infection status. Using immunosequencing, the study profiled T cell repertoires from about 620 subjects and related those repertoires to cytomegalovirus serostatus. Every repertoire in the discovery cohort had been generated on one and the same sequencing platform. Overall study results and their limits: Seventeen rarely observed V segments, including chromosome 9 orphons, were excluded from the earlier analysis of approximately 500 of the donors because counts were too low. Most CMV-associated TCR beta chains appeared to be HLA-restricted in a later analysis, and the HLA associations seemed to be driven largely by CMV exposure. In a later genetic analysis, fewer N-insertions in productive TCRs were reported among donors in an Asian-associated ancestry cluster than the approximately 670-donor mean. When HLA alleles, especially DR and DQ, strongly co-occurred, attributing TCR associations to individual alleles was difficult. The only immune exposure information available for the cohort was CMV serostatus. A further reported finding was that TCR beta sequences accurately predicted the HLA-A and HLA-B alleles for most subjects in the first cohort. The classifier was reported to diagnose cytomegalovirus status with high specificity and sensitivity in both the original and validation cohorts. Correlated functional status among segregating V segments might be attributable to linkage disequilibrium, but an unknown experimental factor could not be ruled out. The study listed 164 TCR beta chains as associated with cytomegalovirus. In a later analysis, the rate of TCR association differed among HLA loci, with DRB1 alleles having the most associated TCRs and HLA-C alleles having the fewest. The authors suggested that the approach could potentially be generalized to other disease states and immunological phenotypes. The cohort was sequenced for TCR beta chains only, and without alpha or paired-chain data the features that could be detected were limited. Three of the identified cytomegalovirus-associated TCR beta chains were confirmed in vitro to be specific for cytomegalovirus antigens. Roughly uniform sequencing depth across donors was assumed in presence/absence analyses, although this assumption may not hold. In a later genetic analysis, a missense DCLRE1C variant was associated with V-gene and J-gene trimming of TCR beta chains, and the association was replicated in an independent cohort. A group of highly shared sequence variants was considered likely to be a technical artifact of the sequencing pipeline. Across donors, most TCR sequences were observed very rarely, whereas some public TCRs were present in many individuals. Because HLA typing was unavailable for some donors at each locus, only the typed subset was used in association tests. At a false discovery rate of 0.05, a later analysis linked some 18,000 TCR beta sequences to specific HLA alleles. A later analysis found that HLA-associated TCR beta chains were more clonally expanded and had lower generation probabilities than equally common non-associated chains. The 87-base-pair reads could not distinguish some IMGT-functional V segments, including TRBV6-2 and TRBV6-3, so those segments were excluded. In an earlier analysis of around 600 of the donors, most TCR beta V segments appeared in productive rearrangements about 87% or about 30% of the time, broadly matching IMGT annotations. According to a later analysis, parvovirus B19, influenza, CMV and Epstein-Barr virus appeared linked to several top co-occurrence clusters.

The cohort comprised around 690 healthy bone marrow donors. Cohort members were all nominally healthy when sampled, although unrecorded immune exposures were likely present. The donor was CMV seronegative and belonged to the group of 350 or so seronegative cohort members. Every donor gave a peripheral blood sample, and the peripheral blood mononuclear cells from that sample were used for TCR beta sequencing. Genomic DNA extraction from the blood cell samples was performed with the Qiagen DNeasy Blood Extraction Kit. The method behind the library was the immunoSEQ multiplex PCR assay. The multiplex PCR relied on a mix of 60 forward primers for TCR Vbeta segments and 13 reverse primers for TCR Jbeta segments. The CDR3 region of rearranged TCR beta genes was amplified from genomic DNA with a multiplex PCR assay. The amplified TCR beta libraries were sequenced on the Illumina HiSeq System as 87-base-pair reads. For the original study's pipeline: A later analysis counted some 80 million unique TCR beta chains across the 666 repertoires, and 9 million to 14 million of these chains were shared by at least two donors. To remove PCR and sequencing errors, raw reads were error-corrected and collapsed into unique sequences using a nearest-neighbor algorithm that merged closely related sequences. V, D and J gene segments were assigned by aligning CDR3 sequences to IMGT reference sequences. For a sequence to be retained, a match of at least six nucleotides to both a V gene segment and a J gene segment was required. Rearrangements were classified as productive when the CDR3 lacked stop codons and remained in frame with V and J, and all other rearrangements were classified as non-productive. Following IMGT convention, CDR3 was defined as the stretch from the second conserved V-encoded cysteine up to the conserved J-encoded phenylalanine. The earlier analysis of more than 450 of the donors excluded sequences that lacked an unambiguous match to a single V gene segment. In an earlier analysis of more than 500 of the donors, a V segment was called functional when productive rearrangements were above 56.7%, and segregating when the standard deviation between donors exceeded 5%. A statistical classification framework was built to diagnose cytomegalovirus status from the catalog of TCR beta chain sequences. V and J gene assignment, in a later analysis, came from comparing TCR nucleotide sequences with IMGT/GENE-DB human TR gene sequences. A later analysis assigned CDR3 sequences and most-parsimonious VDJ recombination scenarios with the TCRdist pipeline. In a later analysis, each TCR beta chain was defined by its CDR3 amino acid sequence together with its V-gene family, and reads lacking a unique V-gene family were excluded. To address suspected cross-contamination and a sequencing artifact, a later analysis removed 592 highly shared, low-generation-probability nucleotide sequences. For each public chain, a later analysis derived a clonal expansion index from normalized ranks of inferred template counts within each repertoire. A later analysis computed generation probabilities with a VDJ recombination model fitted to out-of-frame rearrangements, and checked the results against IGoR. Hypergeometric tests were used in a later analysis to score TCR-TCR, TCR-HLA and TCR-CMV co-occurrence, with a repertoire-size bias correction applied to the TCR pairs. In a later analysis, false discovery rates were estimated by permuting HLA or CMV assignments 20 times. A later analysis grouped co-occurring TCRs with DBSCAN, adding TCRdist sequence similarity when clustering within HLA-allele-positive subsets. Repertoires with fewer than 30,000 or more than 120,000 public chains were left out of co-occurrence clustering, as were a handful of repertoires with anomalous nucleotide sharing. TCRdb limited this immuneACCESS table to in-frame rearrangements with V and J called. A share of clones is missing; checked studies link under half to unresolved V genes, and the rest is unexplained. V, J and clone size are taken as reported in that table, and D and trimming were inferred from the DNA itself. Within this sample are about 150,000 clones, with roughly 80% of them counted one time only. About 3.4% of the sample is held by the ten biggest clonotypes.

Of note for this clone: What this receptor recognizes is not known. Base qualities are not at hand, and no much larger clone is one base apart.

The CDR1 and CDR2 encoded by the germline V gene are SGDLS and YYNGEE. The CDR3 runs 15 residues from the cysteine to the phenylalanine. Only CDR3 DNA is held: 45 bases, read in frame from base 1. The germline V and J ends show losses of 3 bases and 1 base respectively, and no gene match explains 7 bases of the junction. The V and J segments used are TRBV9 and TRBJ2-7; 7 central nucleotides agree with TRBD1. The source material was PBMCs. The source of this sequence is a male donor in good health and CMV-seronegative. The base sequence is TGTGCCAGCAGCGCCTCCGGGACAGCATCCTACGAGCAGTACTTC. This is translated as CASSASGTASYEQYF.